The rows below give T cell receptor beta chains drawn from one sample of a study of cytomegalovirus exposure and HLA in healthy donors. Here immunoSEQ multiplex PCR was the method, and the copy in TCRdb shows in-frame clones only, minus some. Of some 250,000 clones listed, more than 75% are singletons. The sample consisted of PBMCs. Every receptor here comes from a woman in her forties in good health and CMV-seropositive. Both conserved end residues are part of each CDR3. Each record gives: J gene, D gene, V gene, clone size, CDR3 protein, CDR3 DNA. The D gene is left open where the match is weak. Size values are once, few and many counts, or a class for expanded clones, and some rows have none.

TRBJ1-6	.	TRBV30	.	CACRGPSSYNSPLHF	TGTGCCTGCAGGGGCCCTAGCTCCTATAATTCACCCCTCCACTTT
TRBJ2-4	.	TRBV28	.	CASTGGNIQYF	TGTGCCAGCACCGGGGGAAACATTCAGTACTTC
TRBJ1-1	.	TRBV5-4	once	CASSLGAISNTEAFF	TGTGCCAGCAGCTTGGGAGCCATTTCGAACACTGAAGCTTTCTTT
TRBJ2-7	TRBD1	TRBV27	.	CASSFTLQGSEQYF	TGTGCCAGCAGTTTCACTTTACAGGGGAGCGAGCAGTACTTC
TRBJ2-1	.	TRBV7-2	.	CASSLSGTYNEQFF	TGTGCCAGCAGCCTGAGCGGAACCTACAATGAGCAGTTCTTC
TRBJ2-1	TRBD2	TRBV4-2	few	CASSQDRQSGGYNEQFF	TGTGCCAGCAGCCAAGACCGGCAATCGGGGGGCTACAATGAGCAGTTCTTC
TRBJ2-7	.	TRBV25-1	.	CASKEGRRDEQYF	TGTGCCAGCAAAGAGGGTAGGCGGGACGAGCAGTACTTC
TRBJ1-1	.	TRBV7-2	.	CASSFSLNTEAFF	TGTGCCAGCAGCTTCTCCTTGAACACTGAAGCTTTCTTT
TRBJ2-5	.	TRBV5-4	.	CASSLDRAQETQYF	TGTGCCAGCAGCTTGGACAGGGCCCAAGAGACCCAGTACTTC
TRBJ2-3	.	TRBV7-3	.	CASSSFRGDTQYF	TGTGCCAGCAGTTCGTTTCGGGGGGATACGCAGTATTTT
TRBJ1-1	TRBD1	TRBV5-5	.	CASSIVYRGRGTEAFF	TGTGCCAGCAGTATAGTGTACAGGGGCCGGGGCACTGAAGCTTTCTTT
TRBJ2-7	.	TRBV27	.	CASRYLDSSYEQYF	TGTGCCAGCAGGTACCTCGACAGCTCCTACGAGCAGTACTTC
TRBJ1-3	.	TRBV9	.	CASSVSGNTIYF	TGTGCCAGCAGCGTCTCCGGAAACACCATATATTTT
TRBJ1-5	.	TRBV5-1	.	CASSAGSNQPQHF	TGCGCCAGCAGCGCAGGTAGCAATCAGCCCCAGCATTTT
TRBJ2-1	TRBD2	TRBV9	.	CASSVPLAGGSYNEQFF	TGTGCCAGCAGCGTTCCACTAGCGGGGGGTTCCTACAATGAGCAGTTCTTC
TRBJ1-2	TRBD1	TRBV5-1	.	CASSLRDRGYDYGYTF	TGCGCCAGCAGCTTGCGTGACAGGGGTTATGACTATGGCTACACCTTC
TRBJ1-1	.	TRBV30	.	CAWSQGMNTEAFF	TGTGCCTGGAGTCAGGGTATGAACACTGAAGCTTTCTTT
TRBJ1-2	.	TRBV19	.	CASNRAGADYGYTF	TGTGCCAGTAACCGGGCAGGGGCGGACTATGGCTACACCTTC
TRBJ2-1	TRBD2	TRBV9	once	CASSGAGALNNEQFF	TGTGCCAGCAGCGGAGCGGGAGCTTTGAACAATGAGCAGTTCTTC
TRBJ2-4	TRBD1	TRBV12-5	.	CASGSQMGSARGPQYF	TGTGCTAGTGGTTCTCAAATGGGGTCCGCCAGGGGGCCCCAGTACTTC
TRBJ1-1	TRBD1	TRBV19	.	CATFARGQGNTEAFF	TGTGCCACTTTTGCCCGAGGACAGGGGAACACTGAAGCTTTCTTT
TRBJ1-1	TRBD1	TRBV5-6	.	CASSFGTGTTGGTEAFF	TGTGCCAGCAGCTTCGGTACAGGCACTACAGGGGGGACTGAAGCTTTCTTT
TRBJ1-3	.	TRBV7-9	few	CSSSLVNRAASGNTIYF	TGTTCCAGCAGCTTGGTAAACAGGGCAGCCTCTGGAAACACCATATATTTT
TRBJ1-2	.	TRBV6-5	.	CASSLDRSNYGYTF	TGTGCCAGCAGTTTAGACAGGTCCAACTATGGCTACACCTTC
TRBJ1-3	TRBD1	TRBV7-9	.	CASSLALQSTGGTGNTIYF	TGTGCCAGCAGCTTAGCCTTGCAGAGCACAGGGGGCACTGGAAACACCATATATTTT
TRBJ2-5	TRBD1	TRBV7-9	once	CASSPPGTGRSETQYF	TGTGCCAGCAGCCCACCCGGGACAGGGAGGAGCGAGACCCAGTACTTC
TRBJ1-2	TRBD1	TRBV7-9	.	CASIGMTGPYGYTF	TGTGCCAGCATTGGAATGACAGGGCCCTATGGCTACACCTTC
TRBJ2-7	.	TRBV9	once	CASSPEDSYEQYF	TGTGCCAGCAGCCCAGAGGATAGCTACGAGCAGTACTTC
TRBJ2-6	TRBD1	TRBV7-9	.	CSSKRDRVSSGANVLTF	TGTTCCAGCAAACGGGACAGGGTTAGCTCTGGGGCCAACGTCCTGACTTTC
TRBJ2-1	TRBD2	TRBV14	.	CASSRGLAGRYNEQFF	TGTGCCAGCAGCCGGGGCCTAGCGGGACGCTACAATGAGCAGTTCTTC
TRBJ1-5	TRBD1	TRBV19	.	CASKGAGVPLNQPQHF	TGTGCCAGTAAGGGGGCAGGGGTCCCCCTCAATCAGCCCCAGCATTTT
TRBJ2-1	TRBD1	TRBV19	.	CASSTSGTGFYNEQFF	TGTGCCAGTAGTACTTCCGGGACAGGGTTCTACAATGAGCAGTTCTTC
TRBJ1-5	TRBD1	TRBV30	.	CAWSGQGHGQPQHF	TGTGCCTGGAGTGGACAGGGGCATGGTCAGCCCCAGCATTTT
TRBJ1-2	.	TRBV30	.	CAWSVLMAGYGYTF	TGTGCCTGGAGTGTATTAATGGCAGGCTATGGCTACACCTTC
TRBJ2-7	TRBD1	TRBV30	.	CAWRPAGTGGYEQYF	TGTGCCTGGAGGCCTGCCGGGACAGGGGGCTACGAGCAGTACTTC
TRBJ1-1	TRBD1	TRBV7-6	.	CASSSLGQGASEAFF	TGTGCCAGCAGCTCCCTCGGGCAGGGGGCCTCTGAAGCTTTCTTT
TRBJ1-2	TRBD1	TRBV2	.	CASSEAGQGGYTF	TGTGCCAGCAGTGAAGCGGGACAGGGTGGCTACACCTTC
TRBJ2-4	.	TRBV6-6	once	CASSYRTAQYF	TGTGCCAGCAGTTATAGAACAGCTCAGTACTTC